In its sample, the clone carrying this TCR beta chain was seen a few times. No antigen is known for it. Isolation yielded PBMCs, at least 7 million per sample, in every case. Total RNA amounts of at least 5 micrograms were extracted per sample. Unmatched junction bases numbered 13, after V lost 6 bases and J lost 12 bases. CDR1 and CDR2 from the germline V gene are SGHRS and YFSETQ. The CDR3 runs 13 residues. The entry originates in a study of blood T cells in healthy people across ages. General study results and limits: Naive T cell percentage showed a strong correlation with TCR beta diversity. Age brought a roughly linear fall in TCR beta diversity measured per million T cells.

Primers used in a second PCR of about 6 to 12 cycles were a sample-barcoded 5' primer and a J-beta primer mix. TCRdb ran MiXCR on the 5' RACE reads and lists one entry per CDR3 protein. The sample carries around 800,000 distinct CDR3 sequences, approximately 53% recorded once. The sample taken for sequencing was blood. The sequence came from a man older than 75 in good health. The chain couples TRBV5-1 to TRBJ2-7; 9 bases agree with TRBD2. CDR3 residues: CASTPAGTSSRYF. The CDR3 DNA reads as TGCGCCAGCACCCCTGCCGGGACTAGCAGTCGGTACTTC.